Below, 19 T cell receptor beta chains from the same sample are listed, as sequenced in a study of blood T cell repertoires in COVID-19. Assay: immunoSEQ multiplex PCR; the TCRdb copy retains only in-frame clones and omits some. The sample includes 170,000 or so clones, approximately 80% of them seen just once. The sequenced sample was peripheral blood. The receptors originated from a woman aged 55-70 years with acute or convalescent COVID-19.

There are a few counts of this clone. V is TRBV11-2 and J is TRBJ2-1, with TRBD2 identical over 13 bases. Unmatched junction bases numbered 9, after V lost 4 bases and J lost 6 bases. The CDR3 extends over 17 amino acids. Germline CDR1 and CDR2: SGHAT and FQNNGV. CDR3 loop: CASSYGLAGAQRNEQFF. DNA of the CDR3: TGTGCCAGCAGCTACGGACTAGCGGGGGCCCAGCGCAATGAGCAGTTCTTC.

The chain links TRBV3-1 (or the pseudogene TRBV3-2) to TRBJ1-4, with D uncertain. The ends were cut back, 6 bases at V and 7 bases at J, with 18 bases in the middle. Germline assignment: CDR1 LGHDT and CDR2 YNNKEL (reference sequence). The CDR3 covers 15 residues. The CDR3 nucleotides are TGTGCCAGCAGTGTCAGTCTCTCCCGATCTGAAAAACTGTTTTTT. Translation gives CASSVSLSRSEKLFF.

The V and J genes are TRBV10-2 and TRBJ1-5; the D is unclear. The CDR3 has 15 amino acids. V lost 0 bases to trimming and J lost 11 bases, with 17 bases between them. Germline loops: CDR1 WSHSY, CDR2 SAAADI. The CDR3 nucleotides are TGCGCCAGCAGTGAGTCCGGCAGGTTAACTTCGGCCCAGCATTTT. It encodes CASSESGRLTSAQHF.

This chain links TRBV3-1 (or the pseudogene TRBV3-2) with TRBJ2-7; TRBD2 matches at 12 bases. Germline CDR1 and CDR2: LGHDT and YNNKEL (reference sequence). V was pared by 4 bases and J by 0 bases, with 7 bases of the junction left unmatched. This CDR3 has 17 residues. The CDR3 region is CASSPRTSGVSSYEQYF. The CDR3 DNA reads TGTGCCAGCAGCCCTAGGACTAGCGGGGTCTCCTCCTACGAGCAGTACTTC.

This clone showed up many times. The chain employs TRBV7-3 and TRBJ2-3; 8 bases map to TRBD1. Germline V gene lookup returns CDR1 SGHTA and CDR2 FQGTGA. This CDR3 is 16 amino acids long. The V segment lost 5 bases and the J segment 0 bases; nucleotides outside the gene matches: 7. CDR3 bases: TGTGCCAGCAGCCCTTGGACAGGGACTAGCACAGATACGCAGTATTTT. This sequence encodes CASSPWTGTSTDTQYF.

This clone appeared a single time. The V and J genes are TRBV28 and TRBJ1-3, with 7 nucleotides matching TRBD1. After removal of 5 bases from V and 4 bases from J, the junction contained 8 bases not matched to a gene. The germline V gene has CDR1 MDHEN and CDR2 SYDVKM. This CDR3 region has 15 residues. CDR3 amino acids: CASSMTGLGGNTIYF. CDR3 sequence (DNA): TGTGCCAGCAGTATGACAGGGTTGGGAGGAAACACCATATATTTT.

The V and J genes are TRBV5-8 and TRBJ2-1, with a tentative D call TRBD1 (5 bases). V lost 0 bases and J lost 4, with 14 bases in between. Germline V gene sequence: CDR1 SGHTS, CDR2 YDEGEE. The CDR3 is made up of 16 amino acids. The CDR3: CASSLVGRAPYNEQFF. The CDR3 DNA is TGTGCCAGCAGCTTGGTTGGCAGGGCCCCTTACAATGAGCAGTTCTTC. Filled out from reference TRBV5-8 and TRBJ2-1, the complete variable domain reads EAGVTQSPTHLIKTRGQQATLRCSPISGHTSVYWYQQALGLGLQFLLWYDEGEERNRGNFPPRFSGRQFPNYSSELNVNALELEDSALYLCASSLVGRAPYNEQFFGPGTRLTVL.

The V and J genes are TRBV6-6 and TRBJ1-1; 12 nucleotides agree with TRBD1. J gave up 7 bases and V 6 bases, and 6 bases lay outside the gene matches. Germline V gene data show CDR1 as MNHNY and CDR2 as SVGAGI (reference sequence). The CDR3 sequence is 14 residues long. CDR3 residues: CASRPGQGAVEAFF. CDR3 nucleotide sequence: TGTGCCAGCAGACCGGGACAGGGGGCCGTTGAAGCTTTCTTT.

The chain links TRBV19 to TRBJ1-1; D is ambiguous. The CDR3 is made up of 13 amino acids. Per the germline V gene, CDR1 is LNHDA and CDR2 is SQIVND (reference sequence). V shed 3 bases and J shed 6 bases, with 11 bases lying between them. CDR3 in amino acids: CASSMWAKAEAFF. The CDR3 DNA reads TGTGCCAGTAGTATGTGGGCGAAAGCTGAAGCTTTCTTT.

This clone occurred a few times. The chain has TRBV5-6 and TRBJ1-2; 9 nucleotides align to TRBD1. Germline CDR1 reads SGHDT; CDR2 reads YYEEEE. The CDR3 has 15 amino acids. With V trimmed by 0 bases and J by 4 bases, 4 bases remained unmatched. The CDR3 sequence: CASSLDRGLAYGYTF. CDR3 coding DNA: TGTGCCAGCAGCTTGGACAGGGGGCTTGCCTATGGCTACACCTTC.

This clone was seen just once. The sample carries other DNA sequences with the same CDR3. The chain couples TRBV5-1 to TRBJ2-3, with 11 bases that match TRBD1. CDR1 and CDR2 (germline): SGHRS, YFSETQ. The ends lost 0 bases at V and 3 bases at J; junction bases unmatched: 3. This CDR3 contains 16 residues. CDR3 in DNA: TGCGCCAGCAGCTTGGCTGGGACAGGGGGGACAGATACGCAGTATTTT. The encoded protein is CASSLAGTGGTDTQYF.

This clone appeared a single time. The chain employs TRBV2 and TRBJ1-1; D may be TRBD1 (6 bases). This CDR3 contains 13 residues. Trimming shortened V by 6 bases and J by 5 bases, and 13 bases separated the two germline ends. CDR1 and CDR2 from the germline V gene are SNHLY and FYNNEI. CDR3 DNA sequence: TGTGCCAGCAGAGGGGGAGGGCAGACTGAAGCTTTCTTT. Translated, it gives CASRGGGQTEAFF. The full variable domain, with the rest looked up from reference TRBV2 and TRBJ1-1, is EPEVTQTPSHQVTQMGQEVILRCVPISNHLYFYWYRQILGQKVEFLVSFYNNEISEKSEIFDDQFSVERPDGSNFTLKIRSTKLEDSAMYFCASRGGGQTEAFFGQGTRLTVV.

This clone appeared once. This rearrangement joins TRBV19 to TRBJ2-3; TRBD2 might be the D (6 bases). Between the trimmed V and J ends, which lost 6 bases and 1 base, there was a span of 14 bases. There are 15 residues in the CDR3. Germline values: CDR1 LNHDA, CDR2 SQIVND (reference sequence). The CDR3 bases are TGTGCCAGTAGAACCCTAGAGCGGGGCACAGATACGCAGTATTTT. Translating gives CASRTLERGTDTQYF.

The CDR3 nucleotides are TGTGCCAGCTCCCCGAACGTTTCGGGTGGAAAACTGTTTTTT. Its translation is CASSPNVSGGKLFF. The rearrangement uses TRBV18 and TRBJ1-4, with D hard to call. CDR3 length: 14 amino acids. Germline V gives CDR1 KGHSH, CDR2 LQKENI. Trimming left V 6 bases short and J 10 bases short, with 18 bases between.

Comment on this clone: At the DNA level, this CDR3 is encoded by other sequences in the same sample as well. The rearrangement joins TRBV7-3 to TRBJ1-2, with TRBD1 matching over 7 bases. Per the germline V gene, CDR1 is SGHTA and CDR2 is FQGTGA. CDR3 size: 13 residues. The junction had 2 bases not matched to a gene; V was cut back by 1 base and J by 6 bases. The CDR3: CASSLSQGDGYTF. CDR3 nucleotide sequence: TGTGCCAGCAGCTTAAGCCAGGGGGATGGCTACACCTTC.

A single count supports this clone. The chain couples TRBV7-2 to TRBJ2-5; no firm D call. CDR3 length: 14 amino acids. Germline V CDR1 and CDR2: SGHTA, FQGNSA. Trimming left V 5 bases short and J 5 bases short, with 15 bases between. CDR3 nucleotide sequence: TGTGCCAGCAGCCCTGCTGGCAGAAAGGAGACCCAGTACTTC. Translation gives CASSPAGRKETQYF.

This clone appeared a few times. This rearrangement joins TRBV3-1 (or the pseudogene TRBV3-2) to TRBJ1-2; 9 positions agree with TRBD1. Germline loops: CDR1 LGHDT, CDR2 YNNKEL (reference sequence). The V and J ends lost 0 bases and 11 bases, in that order; junction bases with no gene match: 7. This CDR3 region has 14 residues. The CDR3 bases are TGTGCCAGCAGCCAAGATCCGGGACAGGGAGGGTACACCTTC. This gives the protein CASSQDPGQGGYTF.

The rearrangement joins TRBV7-9 to TRBJ2-7; the D gene is possibly TRBD1 (6 bases). The V end lost 4 bases, the J end lost 2 bases, and 18 bases lay between the germline ends. This CDR3 is 16 amino acids long. Germline loops: CDR1 SEHNR, CDR2 FQNEAQ (reference sequence). CDR3 protein: CASSSPREGGTYEQYF. Written as DNA, the CDR3 is TGTGCCAGCAGCTCCCCAAGGGAAGGGGGAACCTACGAGCAGTACTTC.

This clone was found once. V and J are TRBV6-5 and TRBJ1-2, with 10 bases lining up with TRBD1. Germline V gene sequence: CDR1 MNHEY, CDR2 SVGAGI. The ends lost 7 bases at V and 4 bases at J; junction bases unmatched: 6. This CDR3 has 14 amino acids. The CDR3 coding sequence is TGTGCCAGCATCCGACAGGGGGCGAGCTATGGCTACACCTTC. Its translation: CASIRQGASYGYTF.